The next 28 T cell receptor beta chains were all read from a single sample in a study of blood T cell repertoires in COVID-19 (dated by TCRdb to the early 2020s). The method was the immunoSEQ multiplex PCR assay. Imported from immuneACCESS, the table was reduced by TCRdb to in-frame sequences with V and J called. These copies leave out some clones; in studies compared against another copy, an unresolved V gene accounts for under half, and the cause of the remainder is not known. This sample has approximately 140,000 clones in its table, and roughly 83% of those were observed once. The top ten hold 5.5% of the sample. The sequenced sample consisted of PBMCs or T cells enriched from blood (not recorded which). These receptors were taken from a man between 40 and 49 years old with acute COVID-19.

The V call is TRBV5-1, the J call TRBJ2-1; 8 nucleotides line up with TRBD1. The trim removed 4 bases at V and 9 bases at J, leaving 12 bases unmatched. Germline-derived CDR1 and CDR2 are SGHRS and YFSETQ. The CDR3 spans 15 residues. CDR3 in amino acids: CASSTGQATGGEQFF. CDR3 DNA: TGCGCCAGCAGCACAGGACAGGCTACAGGGGGTGAGCAGTTCTTC.

The V and J genes are TRBV6-5 and TRBJ2-7; D may be TRBD1 (5 bases). This CDR3 has 11 residues. V lost 6 bases and J 6 bases, leaving 9 bases between the germline ends. Germline V gene sequence: CDR1 MNHEY, CDR2 SVGAGI. The CDR3 nucleotides read TGTGCCAGCAGAGCTGGGGCCGAGCAGTACTTC. Translated: CASRAGAEQYF.

The V gene is TRBV28, the J gene TRBJ1-6; D remains unclear. The V gene's germline CDR1 is MDHEN and CDR2 SYDVKM. V lost 6 bases and J lost 5, with 14 bases in between. The CDR3 sequence is 15 residues long. The CDR3 protein is CASSIFGLNNSPLHF. Here the CDR3 DNA reads TGTGCCAGCAGCATCTTCGGTCTCAATAATTCACCCCTCCACTTT. The variable domain in full, with the rest retrieved from reference TRBV28 and TRBJ1-6, is DVKVTQSSRYLVKRTGEKVFLECVQDMDHENMFWYRQDPGLGLRLIYFSYDVKMKEKGDIPEGYSVSREKKERFSLILESASTNQTSMYLCASSIFGLNNSPLHFGNGTRLTVT.

The V and J genes are TRBV27 and TRBJ1-2, with 7 positions matching TRBD1. The germline V gene has CDR1 MNHEY and CDR2 SMNVEV (reference sequence). The CDR3 runs 13 residues. Trimming at V came to 6 bases and at J to 4 bases, leaving 5 bases not matched to a gene. The CDR3, as DNA: TGTGCCAGCAGACCAGGGGGTAGCTATGGCTACACCTTC. Residues: CASRPGGSYGYTF.

The chain uses TRBV7-9 and TRBJ2-1; 11 bases are a match to TRBD2. This CDR3 comprises 19 residues. Germline V gene sequence: CDR1 SEHNR, CDR2 FQNEAQ (reference sequence). J was trimmed by 10 bases and V by 5 bases; bases with no gene match: 22. The CDR3 bases are TGTGCCAGCAGCATTCTCGTACTAGCGGGAGATAAGGTTAAGGCGGAGCAGTTCTTC. Translating it yields CASSILVLAGDKVKAEQFF.

The chain recombines TRBV14 with TRBJ1-1; no reliable D call. V dropped 4 bases and J dropped 2 bases, with 8 bases sitting between them. The CDR3 loop spans 13 amino acids. CDR1 and CDR2 (germline): SGHDN, FVKESK. CDR3 region: CASSRNLNTEAFF. The DNA of the CDR3 is TGTGCCAGCAGCCGTAACCTAAACACTGAAGCTTTCTTT.

The V call is TRBV7-2, the J call TRBJ1-1; D possibly corresponds to TRBD1 (5 bases). In germline, CDR1 is SGHTA, CDR2 FQGNSA. This CDR3 has 12 residues. The V end lost 2 bases, the J end lost 11 bases, and 12 bases lay between the germline ends. The CDR3 sequence is CASSLRDSEAFF. CDR3 bases: TGTGCCAGCAGCTTAAGGGACTCAGAGGCTTTCTTT.

This clone occurred once. This rearrangement joins TRBV27 to TRBJ2-2, with 7 bases aligning to TRBD2. Germline-derived CDR1 and CDR2 are MNHEY and SMNVEV (reference sequence). Trimming at V came to 6 bases and at J to 14 bases, leaving 9 bases not matched to a gene. This CDR3 contains 12 residues. This CDR3 reads CASRRDYGQLFF. In DNA, the CDR3 is TGTGCCAGCAGACGGGACTACGGCCAACTGTTTTTT.

The rearrangement joins TRBV19 to TRBJ1-1; D might be TRBD1 (5 bases). The CDR3 runs to 12 residues. Deletions cut 10 bases from V and 3 bases from J, with 12 bases between. Germline CDR1 is LNHDA and CDR2 is SQIVND (reference sequence). The CDR3 loop reads CATRRGYTEAFF. Here the CDR3 DNA reads TGTGCCACCCGACGGGGGTACACTGAAGCTTTCTTT.

In regard to this clone: At one end, the junction sequence differs from germline, possibly due to a read error. This rearrangement joins TRBV5-5 to TRBJ1-1, with D maybe TRBD1 (6 bases). Germline loops: CDR1 SGHKS, CDR2 YYEKEE (reference sequence). This CDR3 spans 14 amino acids. The CDR3 is CASGFRGHNTEAFF. In nucleotides, the CDR3 is TGTGCCAGCGGCTTCAGGGGCCACAACACTGAAGCTTTCTTT.

The chain employs TRBV5-4 and TRBJ2-7; 7 bases are shared with TRBD2. Trimming cost V 4 bases and J 1 base; bases outside gene matches: 8. The CDR3 is made up of 15 amino acids. Germline CDR1 SGHNT, CDR2 YYREEE (reference sequence). DNA for the CDR3: TGTGCCAGCAGCCCCTCGCGGGAGTGGTCCTACGAGCAGTACTTC. This gives the protein CASSPSREWSYEQYF.

The rearrangement uses TRBV19 and TRBJ1-5; TRBD1 matches 7 bases. This CDR3 spans 15 amino acids. J gave up 0 bases and V 6 bases, and 5 bases lay outside the gene matches. The germline V gene has CDR1 LNHDA and CDR2 SQIVND (reference sequence). In nucleotides, the CDR3 is TGTGCCAGTAGCTCGGGACAGTATAGCAATCAGCCCCAGCATTTT. This sequence encodes CASSSGQYSNQPQHF.

The chain is built from TRBV19 and TRBJ2-2; 8 bases fit TRBD1. CDR1 is LNHDA, CDR2 SQIVND, per germline (reference sequence). J gave up 6 bases and V 4 bases, and 16 bases lay outside the gene matches. This CDR3 has 18 amino acids. The CDR3 sequence is CASSKGGHRGSLAGELFF. In DNA form, the CDR3 reads TGTGCCAGTAGTAAGGGGGGTCACAGGGGGTCTCTCGCCGGGGAGCTGTTTTTT.

The rearrangement uses TRBV4-3 and TRBJ2-7, with TRBD1 as a possible D gene (6 bases). The CDR3 is 15 residues long. V lost 1 base and J lost 3, with 13 bases in between. Germline V gives CDR1 LGHNA, CDR2 YSLEER. CDR3 residues: CASSQAWGQHYEQYF. The CDR3 DNA follows: TGCGCCAGCAGCCAAGCCTGGGGACAACACTACGAGCAGTACTTC.

The chain links TRBV5-1 to TRBJ2-3; TRBD1 might be the D (6 bases). This CDR3 has 15 residues. Germline V gene sequence: CDR1 SGHRS, CDR2 YFSETQ. Trimming removed 1 base from V and 6 bases from J, with 15 bases in between. The CDR3 DNA reads as TGCGCCAGCAGCTTGATAACCACAGGGCGGGATACGCAGTATTTT. Protein sequence: CASSLITTGRDTQYF.

The CDR3 nucleotides read TGCGCCAGCAGCCAAGGCGACAGGGATGGTGAAAAACTGTTTTTT. Translation gives CASSQGDRDGEKLFF. The gene calls are TRBV4-3 and TRBJ1-4, with 7 bases that match TRBD1. Germline V CDR1 and CDR2: LGHNA, YSLEER. After removal of 1 base from V and 7 bases from J, the junction contained 6 bases not matched to a gene. CDR3 length equals 15 residues.

The chain uses TRBV3-1 (or the pseudogene TRBV3-2) and TRBJ1-4; D not certain. Between the trimmed V and J ends, which lost 4 bases and 0 bases, there was a span of 6 bases. The CDR3 length is 14 residues. Per the germline V gene, CDR1 is LGHDT and CDR2 is YNNKEL (reference sequence). The CDR3 protein is CASSPDTTNEKLFF. The CDR3 nucleotides are TGTGCCAGCAGCCCAGATACAACTAATGAAAAACTGTTTTTT.

The CDR3 nucleotides read TGTGCCAGCAGCTTTGGGCTAGCGGGGGGTCGTCCCTTCTACGAGCAGTACTTC. Protein: CASSFGLAGGRPFYEQYF. The rearrangement uses TRBV11-2 and TRBJ2-7, with 11 nucleotides matching TRBD2. After removal of 3 bases from V and 3 bases from J, the junction contained 13 bases not matched to a gene. The CDR3 is made up of 18 amino acids. The germline CDR1 and CDR2 sequences are SGHAT and FQNNGV.

The genes are TRBV7-2 and TRBJ1-3; 7 bases agree with TRBD1. The CDR3 loop spans 15 amino acids. The V gene's germline CDR1 is SGHTA and CDR2 FQGNSA. After removal of 6 bases from V and 2 bases from J, the junction contained 7 bases not matched to a gene. In nucleotides, the CDR3 is TGTGCCAGCAGACTACAGGGGCGCCCTGGAAACACCATATATTTT. The encoded protein is CASRLQGRPGNTIYF.

The chain couples TRBV7-2 to TRBJ2-3; D is unclear. The germline CDR1 and CDR2 sequences are SGHTA and FQGNSA. V was trimmed by 1 base and J by 0 bases, leaving 11 bases between them. The CDR3 length is 16 residues. Here the CDR3 reads CASSLDGVTSTDTQYF. The CDR3 region has the DNA TGTGCCAGCAGCTTAGACGGAGTCACTAGCACAGATACGCAGTATTTT.

The rearrangement links TRBV19 to TRBJ2-2; perhaps TRBD1 as D (7 bases). V dropped 6 bases and J dropped 0 bases, with 14 bases sitting between them. The CDR3 is 16 residues long. CDR1 LNHDA and CDR2 SQIVND come from the germline V gene (reference sequence). The CDR3 reads CASRRDREANTGELFF. CDR3 in DNA: TGTGCCAGTAGACGTGACAGGGAGGCGAACACCGGGGAGCTGTTTTTT.

J is TRBJ2-7 and V is TRBV5-4, with D maybe TRBD2 (5 bases). The germline CDR1 and CDR2 sequences are SGHNT and YYREEE (reference sequence). The V end lost 3 bases, the J end lost 0 bases, and 10 bases lay between the germline ends. The CDR3 sequence is 14 residues long. In DNA, the CDR3 is TGTGCCAGCAGCTACGCCGGGAACTCCTACGAGCAGTACTTC. This translates into CASSYAGNSYEQYF.

The gene calls are TRBV7-8 and TRBJ1-6, with D uncertain. The CDR3 is 15 amino acids. Between the trimmed V and J ends, which lost 1 base and 4 bases, there was a span of 8 bases. Germline-derived CDR1 and CDR2 are SGHVS and FQNEAQ. The DNA of the CDR3 is TGTGCCAGCAGCTTAGACCCGGGATATAATTCACCCCTCCACTTT. It codes for CASSLDPGYNSPLHF.

The genes are TRBV6-1 and TRBJ1-1, with 7 bases aligning to TRBD1. CDR1 MNHNS and CDR2 SASEGT come from the germline V gene. This CDR3 spans 15 amino acids. V lost 1 base, J lost 4 bases, and 6 bases stayed unmatched. CDR3: CASSEEGQPSTEAFF. DNA of the CDR3: TGTGCCAGCAGTGAAGAGGGACAGCCGTCCACTGAAGCTTTCTTT.

The V and J genes are TRBV5-6 and TRBJ1-2; D unclear. V gave up 1 base and J gave up 5 bases, with 9 bases separating them. The CDR3 extends over 13 amino acids. Germline assignment: CDR1 SGHDT and CDR2 YYEEEE. The CDR3 DNA is TGTGCCAGCAGCTTGTTTCTCCCTTATGGCTACACCTTC. It codes for CASSLFLPYGYTF. The full variable domain, its missing parts supplied by reference TRBV5-6 and TRBJ1-2, is DAGVTQSPTHLIKTRGQQVTLRCSPKSGHDTVSWYQQALGQGPQFIFQYYEEEERQRGNFPDRFSGHQFPNYSSELNVNALLLGDSALYLCASSLFLPYGYTFGSGTRLTVV.

This chain joins TRBV28 and TRBJ2-3; 9 bases align to TRBD2. The CDR3 spans 18 residues. Germline CDR1 and CDR2: MDHEN and SYDVKM. V lost 3 bases, J lost 7 bases, and 17 bases stayed unmatched. As DNA, the CDR3 is TGTGCCAGCAGTTTTCCCCAGGCTAGCGGGAAAATTTTAAATACGCAGTATTTT. It is translated as CASSFPQASGKILNTQYF.

This chain joins TRBV3-1 (or the pseudogene TRBV3-2) and TRBJ1-6; D remains unclear. The germline gives CDR1 LGHDT, CDR2 YNNKEL (reference sequence). The CDR3 extends over 13 amino acids. The V and J ends lost 2 bases and 7 bases respectively, with 6 bases between them. CDR3 loop: CASSQNRNSPLHF. Written as DNA, the CDR3 is TGTGCCAGCAGCCAAAACAGAAATTCACCCCTCCACTTT.

This clone has only one observation. This chain joins TRBV28 and TRBJ1-5; D unresolved. The CDR3 is made up of 13 amino acids. With 3 bases removed from V and 9 bases from J, the gap between germline ends came to 12 bases. Germline assignment: CDR1 MDHEN and CDR2 SYDVKM. CDR3 loop: CASSFRASTPQHF. The CDR3 nucleotides read TGTGCCAGCAGTTTTCGCGCGAGTACGCCCCAGCATTTT.